The present entry profiles one TCR beta chain with its context. The sample is drawn from a study of blood T cell repertoires in COVID-19. J lost 12 bases, V lost 4 bases, and 11 bases had no gene match. This CDR3 is 15 amino acids long. The germline V gene encodes CDR1 SGHNT and CDR2 YYREEE (reference sequence). Some clones are missing from TCRdb's copy, which holds only in-frame ones; the method was immunoSEQ multiplex PCR. The sample contains 50,000 or so clones, around 87% of which appear only once. Sequences were obtained from peripheral blood. This clonotype was obtained from a man in his fifties or sixties with active COVID-19. The chain links TRBV5-4 to TRBJ2-5; the match to TRBD2 covers 14 bases. CDR3: CASSADRLAGGPKYF. The CDR3 nucleotides read TGTGCCAGCAGCGCCGACCGACTAGCGGGAGGGCCTAAGTACTTC.